Following are 5 T cell receptor beta chains from one sample sequenced in a study of T cells after yellow fever vaccination. Using its own MiXCR run on the 5' RACE reads, TCRdb lists one record per CDR3 protein. The sample carries under 550,000 distinct CDR3 sequences, 21% recorded once. Specimen: PBMCs, collected roughly 23 days after the first yellow fever vaccination. Receptors were obtained from a man aged 18-30 years who received the YFV17D yellow fever vaccine.

This clonotype was counted at least ten times. One end of the junction is discordant with germline, which a read error may explain. The chain joins TRBV5-1 to TRBJ2-2; D is perhaps TRBD1 (6 bases). CDR3 length: 14 amino acids. Germline V gene lookup returns CDR1 SGHRS and CDR2 YFSETQ. The DNA of the CDR3 is TGTGCCAGTTCATCGACAGGGAACACCGGGGAGCTGTTTTTT. Its translation is CASSSTGNTGELFF.

This clonotype was seen many times. This chain uses TRBV2 with TRBJ1-2, with D uncertain. Trimming removed 4 bases from V and 6 bases from J, with 12 bases in between. The CDR3 sequence is 13 residues long. CDR1 is SNHLY, CDR2 FYNNEI, per germline. The CDR3 here is CASSAPGGDGYTF. In DNA form, the CDR3 reads TGTGCCAGCAGTGCACCGGGCGGAGATGGCTACACCTTC.

In its sample, this clonotype was seen a few times. The rearrangement links TRBV20-1 to TRBJ1-3; D remains ambiguous. The CDR3 has 12 amino acids. Trimming took off 5 bases at V and 0 bases at J, with 5 bases between the two ends. CDR1 DFQATT and CDR2 SNEGSKA come from the germline V gene (reference sequence). The CDR3 DNA follows: TGCAGTGCTTCCTACTCTGGAAACACCATATATTTT. It is translated as CSASYSGNTIYF.

This clonotype was seen more than once but under ten times. The chain carries TRBV3-1 and TRBJ2-7; D unclear. Germline CDR1 reads LGHDT; CDR2 reads YNNKEL (reference sequence). V lost 0 bases and J lost 4, with 7 bases in between. The CDR3 loop spans 13 amino acids. The CDR3 here is CASSQDIGYEQYF. In DNA, the CDR3 is TGTGCCAGCAGCCAAGATATAGGGTACGAGCAGTACTTC.

V usage is TRBV7-9 and J usage is TRBJ2-1, with TRBD1 identical over 11 bases. The CDR3 is 16 residues long. Germline trimming cut 4 bases from V and 5 bases from J; bases unmatched to any gene: 7. Looked up from germline, CDR1 is SEHNR and CDR2 is FQNEAQ (reference sequence). CDR3 nucleotides: TGTGCCAGCAGCTCTCGGACAGGGGGCAGCGACAATGAGCAGTTCTTC. It specifies CASSSRTGGSDNEQFF.